Listed here are 23 T cell receptor beta chains from one sample, sequenced in a study of blood T cells in healthy people across ages. A second about 7 to 12 cycle PCR used barcoded and J-beta primers. From the 5' RACE reads, TCRdb called clonotypes with MiXCR, one entry per CDR3 protein. The profile covers hundreds of thousands of distinct CDR3 sequences, with roughly 50% appearing a single time and approximately 32% taken by the ten largest. Sequenced: blood. These TCRs come from a woman in her fifties or sixties in good health.

The table lists this clonotype with a few counts. The rearrangement joins TRBV21-1 to TRBJ1-2; the table's D call, TRBD1, has no DNA check behind it. TRBV21-1 is assigned pseudogene status. This CDR3 has 13 residues. In DNA form, the CDR3 reads TGTGCCAGCAAAACGACAGGGCCGGATGGCTACACCTTC. This sequence encodes CASKTTGPDGYTF.

This clonotype appeared a few times. V and J are TRBV7-9 and TRBJ2-7; D is uncertain. The CDR3 sequence is 14 residues long. In germline, CDR1 is SEHNR, CDR2 FQNEAQ (reference sequence). V dropped 5 bases and J dropped 4 bases, with 15 bases sitting between them. The CDR3 DNA sequence: TGTGCCAGCAGCCCCGTTGGTGGTATATACGAGCAGTACTTC. This encodes CASSPVGGIYEQYF.

In this sample, this clonotype turned up many times. The chain employs TRBV27 and TRBJ2-5; 7 positions agree with TRBD2. The CDR3 sequence is 15 residues long. CDR1 MNHEY and CDR2 SMNVEV come from the germline V gene (reference sequence). With V trimmed by 5 bases and J by 4 bases, 10 bases remained unmatched. The CDR3 DNA reads as TGTGCCAGCAGTCTCGGACTAGGGGAGGGAGAGACCCAGTACTTC. Amino acids: CASSLGLGEGETQYF.

V is TRBV7-8 and J is TRBJ1-1; no definite D call. The CDR3 runs to 15 residues. Between the trimmed V and J ends, which lost 2 bases and 1 base, there was a span of 11 bases. Germline loops: CDR1 SGHVS, CDR2 FQNEAQ. For the CDR3, the DNA is TGTGCCAGCAGCTTAAGGCCACAGCCGAACACTGAAGCTTTCTTT. This sequence encodes CASSLRPQPNTEAFF.

The V call is TRBV20-1, the J call TRBJ2-3; 12 bases map to TRBD2. Trimming took 5 bases from V and 11 from J; bases not matched to a gene: 11. This CDR3 is built from 14 residues. The germline V gene encodes CDR1 DFQATT and CDR2 SNEGSKA (reference sequence). The CDR3 loop reads CSAPNRLAGVVQYF. DNA of the CDR3: TGCAGTGCTCCCAACCGACTAGCGGGAGTTGTGCAGTATTTT.

The genes are TRBV5-1 and TRBJ2-3, with D maybe TRBD1 (6 bases). This CDR3 is 15 amino acids long. Germline V gene data show CDR1 as SGHRS and CDR2 as YFSETQ. Trimming pared 3 bases from V and 2 bases from J, leaving 13 bases between. The CDR3, as DNA: TGCGCCAGCAGCTCCGGGACAAGGAACACAGATACGCAGTATTTT. This translates into CASSSGTRNTDTQYF.

This clonotype came up a few times. This chain joins TRBV10-3 and TRBJ2-5; TRBD2 matches 7 bases. This CDR3 is built from 14 residues. The J segment lost 1 base and the V segment lost 4 bases, leaving 3 bases of the junction unmatched. The V gene's germline CDR1 is ENHRY and CDR2 SYGVKD. The CDR3 DNA follows: TGTGCCATCAGTGGCGGGGGTTCCCAAGAGACCCAGTACTTC. Translation gives CAISGGGSQETQYF.

The chain employs TRBV7-3 and TRBJ1-6; D is uncertain. The CDR3 spans 13 residues. Germline V CDR1 and CDR2: SGHTA, FQGTGA. The V end was cut by 5 bases, the J end by 8 bases, with 10 bases between. CDR3 sequence reads: CASSPSSDSPLHF. CDR3 sequence (DNA): TGTGCCAGCAGCCCAAGCTCCGATTCACCCCTCCACTTT.

This clonotype occurred a few times. J is TRBJ2-5 and V is TRBV10-3; 8 bases map to TRBD2. This CDR3 has 14 amino acids. V trimming: 10 bases; J trimming: 5 bases; junction bases outside the gene matches: 12. CDR1 and CDR2 from the germline V gene are ENHRY and SYGVKD. CDR3 DNA sequence: TGTGCCACCTCCACGGGAGGGCCCATGGAGACCCAGTACTTC. Protein sequence: CATSTGGPMETQYF.

The table lists this clonotype with a few counts. The chain has TRBV7-9 and TRBJ1-2, with D possibly TRBD1 on 5 matching bases. This CDR3 is built from 15 residues. The V gene's germline CDR1 is SEHNR and CDR2 FQNEAQ (reference sequence). V gave up 1 base and J gave up 4 bases, with 13 bases separating them. CDR3 amino acids: CASSLGWEGSYGYTF. As DNA, the CDR3 is TGTGCCAGCAGCTTAGGATGGGAGGGGAGCTATGGCTACACCTTC.

This clonotype was seen a handful of times. V and J are TRBV7-9 and TRBJ1-2, with TRBD1 as a possible D gene (5 bases). Germline CDR1 is SEHNR and CDR2 is FQNEAQ (reference sequence). The CDR3 has 12 amino acids. V dropped 2 bases and J dropped 8 bases, with 9 bases sitting between them. CDR3 loop: CASSLSGRGYTF. In nucleotides, the CDR3 is TGTGCCAGCAGCTTATCAGGGCGCGGCTACACCTTC.

This rearrangement joins TRBV20-1 to TRBJ1-2, with no clear D. Trimming removed 2 bases at V and 3 bases at J, with 13 bases between. Germline V CDR1 and CDR2: DFQATT, SNEGSKA (reference sequence). This CDR3 is 14 amino acids long. The CDR3 DNA sequence: TGCAGTGCTAGAAAGGAGGCGAGAGACTATGGCTACACCTTC. Translation gives CSARKEARDYGYTF.

This chain links TRBV28 with TRBJ2-3; 7 bases align to TRBD1. Germline V gene sequence: CDR1 MDHEN, CDR2 SYDVKM. The CDR3 contains 15 residues. With 6 bases clipped from V and 4 bases from J, the junction kept 10 bases outside the gene matches. CDR3 nucleotides: TGTGCCAGCAGCTATCCGACAGGGATGGCAGATACGCAGTATTTT. It translates to CASSYPTGMADTQYF.

This clonotype came up a few times. The CDR3 nucleotides read TGCAGTGCTAGAGAACGGAGGGGCTTGGGCAATCAGCCCCAGCATTTT. This gives the protein CSARERRGLGNQPQHF. The V gene is TRBV20-1, the J gene TRBJ1-5; TRBD1 is a possible D gene (5 bases). Germline V gives CDR1 DFQATT, CDR2 SNEGSKA (reference sequence). The CDR3 loop spans 16 amino acids. The V and J ends lost 0 bases and 2 bases respectively, with 14 bases between them.

J is TRBJ1-2 and V is TRBV2; no clear D. The germline gives CDR1 SNHLY, CDR2 FYNNEI. This CDR3 has 14 amino acids. Trimming took off 3 bases at V and 0 bases at J, with 8 bases between the two ends. The CDR3 region has the DNA TGTGCCAGCAGTGAGACAACCACTAACTATGGCTACACCTTC. Protein product: CASSETTTNYGYTF.

V usage is TRBV24-1 and J usage is TRBJ2-5; weak D call: TRBD1 (6 bases). V lost 9 bases, J lost 7 bases, and 14 bases lay in between. From germline, CDR1 is KGHDR and CDR2 SFDVKD. The CDR3 contains 12 residues. CDR3 sequence reads: CATGGDIGTQYF. CDR3 bases: TGTGCCACCGGTGGGGACATTGGGACCCAGTACTTC.

This rearrangement joins TRBV5-1 to TRBJ2-5; 7 bases line up with TRBD1. J gave up 2 bases and V 7 bases, and 8 bases lay outside the gene matches. CDR1 is SGHRS and CDR2 is YFSETQ in the germline V gene. The CDR3 runs 14 residues. The CDR3 reads CASRTGQPQETQYF. The CDR3 DNA reads as TGCGCCAGCCGGACAGGCCAGCCTCAAGAGACCCAGTACTTC.

The rearrangement uses TRBV4-2 and TRBJ1-6, with D perhaps matching TRBD1 (6 bases). The CDR3 sequence is 16 residues long. Germline V CDR1 and CDR2: LGHNA, YNFKEQ. V dropped 2 bases and J dropped 10 bases, with 18 bases sitting between them. The CDR3 sequence is CASSQMGQGIESPLHF. For the CDR3, the DNA is TGTGCCAGCAGCCAAATGGGTCAGGGGATCGAATCACCCCTCCACTTT.

With regard to this clonotype: This may be a read error, as it is one base from a much larger clone. The chain carries TRBV7-2 and TRBJ2-5, with D possibly matching TRBD2 (5 bases). Germline CDR1 is SGHTA and CDR2 is FQGNSA. The CDR3 totals 14 residues. V lost 5 bases, J lost 11 bases, and 21 bases lay in between. CDR3 region: CASSEDGNRGEQYF. Written as DNA, the CDR3 is TGTGCCAGCAGCGAGGACGGGAATCGTGGTGAGCAGTACTTC.

To note about this clonotype: The junction and the germline gene differ at one end; a read error may be behind it. The gene calls are TRBV30 and TRBJ2-5, with D uncertain. Germline CDR1 is GTSNPN and CDR2 is SVGIG (reference sequence). The CDR3 consists of 12 residues. The chain's CDR3 is CAWRASQGTQYF. CDR3 coding DNA: TGTGCCTGGAGAGCTTCCCAAGGGACCCAGTACTTC.

J is TRBJ2-6 and V is TRBV20-1, with D tentatively TRBD1 (6 bases). Germline CDR1 and CDR2: DFQATT and SNEGSKA (reference sequence). The CDR3 totals 18 residues. Between the trimmed V and J ends, which lost 2 bases and 0 bases, there was a span of 17 bases. The CDR3 reads CSARQQGRGSSGANVLTF. For the CDR3, the DNA is TGCAGTGCTAGACAACAGGGACGCGGTAGCTCTGGGGCCAACGTCCTGACTTTC.

The CDR3: CSVTDNYGYTF. In DNA, the CDR3 is TGCAGCGTTACAGATAACTATGGCTACACCTTC. V is TRBV29-1 and J is TRBJ1-2; no reliable D call. Germline V gives CDR1 SQVTM, CDR2 ANQGSEA. V was cut by 5 bases and J by 1 base, with 5 bases left in between. The CDR3 runs 11 residues.

The chain links TRBV7-8 to TRBJ2-1, with 8 bases aligning to TRBD2. CDR3 length: 16 residues. The germline V gene has CDR1 SGHVS and CDR2 FQNEAQ. V lost 1 base and J lost 2; bases outside the gene matches: 4. CDR3 amino acids: CASSLEAGGTYNEQFF. The CDR3 DNA is TGTGCCAGCAGCTTAGAGGCGGGGGGAACCTACAATGAGCAGTTCTTC.